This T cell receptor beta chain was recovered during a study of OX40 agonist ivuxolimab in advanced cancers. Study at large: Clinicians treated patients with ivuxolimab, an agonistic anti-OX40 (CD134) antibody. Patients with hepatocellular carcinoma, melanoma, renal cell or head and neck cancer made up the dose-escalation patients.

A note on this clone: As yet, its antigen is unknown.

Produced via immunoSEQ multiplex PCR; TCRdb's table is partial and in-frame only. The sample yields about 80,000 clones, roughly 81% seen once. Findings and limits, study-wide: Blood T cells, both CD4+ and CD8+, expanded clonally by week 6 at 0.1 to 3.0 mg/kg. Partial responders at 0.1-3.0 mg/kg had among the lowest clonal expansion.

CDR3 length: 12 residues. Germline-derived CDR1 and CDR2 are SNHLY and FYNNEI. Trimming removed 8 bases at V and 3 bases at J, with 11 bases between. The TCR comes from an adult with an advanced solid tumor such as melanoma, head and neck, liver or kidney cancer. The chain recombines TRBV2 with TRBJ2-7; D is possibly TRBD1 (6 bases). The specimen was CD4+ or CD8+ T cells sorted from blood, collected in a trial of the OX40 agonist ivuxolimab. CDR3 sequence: CASQDSHYEQYF. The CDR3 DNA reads TGTGCCAGCCAGGACAGCCACTACGAGCAGTACTTC.